Shown below are 25 T cell receptor beta chains from a single sample sequenced in a study of T-cell memory formation after mild COVID-19. Each CDR3 protein is one row after TCRdb ran MiXCR on the 5' RACE reads. The data hold 200,000 to 300,000 distinct CDR3 sequences, with around 15% observed a single time. What was sequenced was PBMCs or a T cell subset sorted from them (not recorded which). Source of these receptors: a man aged 18 to 30 who had mild COVID-19 (a few samples of this study predate the infection). Cell type and time point are not known.

The CDR3 region has the DNA TGTGCCAGCTCACCACCGTCGACAGGGATTATCACAGATACGCAGTATTTT. Protein product: CASSPPSTGIITDTQYF. The chain is built from TRBV18 and TRBJ2-3; 7 bases align to TRBD1. Germline CDR1 KGHSH, CDR2 LQKENI. V shed 0 bases and J 2 bases; nucleotides not matched to a gene: 8. The CDR3 has 17 amino acids.

This clonotype was counted only a few times. The CDR3 nucleotides read TGTGCCAGCAGCTTACGACCGTTCTACGAGCAGTACTTC. Translation: CASSLRPFYEQYF. The chain joins TRBV11-2 to TRBJ2-7; D is undetermined. Trimming stripped 2 bases from V and 3 bases from J, with 8 bases between. Germline CDR1 is SGHAT and CDR2 is FQNNGV. This CDR3 comprises 13 residues.

The chain employs TRBV7-6 and TRBJ1-1, with 9 bases lining up with TRBD1. Trimming cost V 1 base and J 3 bases; bases outside gene matches: 9. CDR1 is SGHVS and CDR2 is FNYEAQ in the germline V gene. CDR3 length equals 17 residues. The DNA for the CDR3 is TGTGCCAGCAGCTTAGTGGGCCGGACAGGGGAGGACACTGAAGCTTTCTTT. Translation gives CASSLVGRTGEDTEAFF.

V is TRBV12-3 or TRBV12-4 and J is TRBJ2-4; no reliable D call. CDR3 size: 11 residues. Trimming took 3 bases from V and 9 from J, leaving 6 bases between them. The CDR3 loop is CASSFLGIQYF. DNA for the CDR3: TGTGCCAGCAGTTTTTTGGGCATTCAGTACTTC.

Only a few counts were recorded for this clonotype. The chain recombines TRBV10-1 with TRBJ2-2; D unresolved. CDR3 length: 15 amino acids. V shed 0 bases and J shed 1 base, with 6 bases lying between them. Germline V lookup: CDR1 WNHNN, CDR2 SYGVQD (reference sequence). The CDR3 sequence: CASSESHRNTGELFF. The CDR3 nucleotides read TGCGCCAGCAGTGAGTCCCACCGGAACACCGGGGAGCTGTTTTTT.

The chain joins TRBV18 to TRBJ2-1; 9 bases fit TRBD2. The germline CDR1 and CDR2 sequences are KGHSH and LQKENI. This CDR3 spans 16 amino acids. The junction had 7 bases not matched to a gene; V was cut back by 1 base and J by 6 bases. The DNA for the CDR3 is TGTGCCAGCTCACCACGACGGCGGGGGGGCATCAATGAGCAGTTCTTC. Its protein is CASSPRRRGGINEQFF.

This chain joins TRBV5-1 and TRBJ2-5, with a tentative D call TRBD1 (5 bases). V was pared by 0 bases and J by 7 bases, with 7 bases between. Germline assignment: CDR1 SGHRS and CDR2 YFSETQ. This CDR3 is 12 amino acids long. The CDR3 sequence is CASSLAGATQYF. The CDR3 DNA follows: TGCGCCAGCAGCTTGGCTGGGGCGACCCAGTACTTC.

This clonotype was counted only a few times. The chain uses TRBV4-3 and TRBJ1-1, with a tentative D call TRBD1 (5 bases). Deletions cut 4 bases from V and 8 bases from J, with 17 bases between. The length of the CDR3 is 14 residues. Germline V gene sequence: CDR1 LGHNA, CDR2 YSLEER. The CDR3 DNA reads TGCGCCAGCAGCCTGTACACAGGCGACGACGAAGCTTTCTTT. Amino acids: CASSLYTGDDEAFF.

This clonotype was seen ten or more times. The chain recombines TRBV5-8 with TRBJ2-1; D is possibly TRBD2 (6 bases). Germline loops: CDR1 SGHTS, CDR2 YDEGEE. V gave up 2 bases and J gave up 1 base, with 13 bases separating them. This CDR3 has 16 amino acids. CDR3 sequence: CASSFFRGNSYNEQFF. CDR3 in DNA: TGTGCCAGCAGCTTTTTCCGGGGGAATTCCTACAATGAGCAGTTCTTC.

The chain couples TRBV2 to TRBJ2-2; D not resolved. CDR3 length: 12 amino acids. Germline values: CDR1 SNHLY, CDR2 FYNNEI. V was pared by 8 bases and J by 4 bases, with 8 bases between. The CDR3 sequence: CASAQTTGELFF. CDR3 DNA sequence: TGTGCCAGCGCACAGACCACCGGGGAGCTGTTTTTT.

This chain connects TRBV12-3 or TRBV12-4 to TRBJ2-7; no firm D call. This CDR3 contains 16 residues. V lost 3 bases to trimming and J lost 1 base, with 16 bases between them. The chain's CDR3 is CASSLPETLSSYEQYV. The CDR3 bases are TGTGCCAGCAGTTTGCCTGAGACTTTGTCTTCCTACGAGCAGTACGTC.

This clonotype was observed a few times. The chain has TRBV7-6 and TRBJ2-7; 7 nucleotides align to TRBD1. V lost 3 bases to trimming and J lost 3 bases; unmatched junction nucleotides: 5. Looked up from germline, CDR1 is SGHVS and CDR2 is FNYEAQ. The CDR3 has 14 residues. The CDR3 here is CASSFWDRGYEQYF. CDR3 sequence (DNA): TGTGCCAGCAGCTTCTGGGACAGAGGCTACGAGCAGTACTTC.

The genes are TRBV6-6 and TRBJ2-7; D not resolved. Trimming pared 2 bases from V and 9 bases from J, leaving 14 bases between. Germline V gene sequence: CDR1 MNHNY, CDR2 SVGAGI (reference sequence). The CDR3 is made up of 13 amino acids. The CDR3: CASSYDLQVGQYV. The CDR3 DNA reads as TGTGCCAGCAGTTACGACCTTCAGGTTGGGCAGTACGTC.

J is TRBJ2-2 and V is TRBV7-2; D call uncertain. The CDR3 is 12 residues long. V lost 3 bases to trimming and J lost 8 bases, with 7 bases between them. CDR1 and CDR2 from the germline V gene are SGHTA and FQGNSA. CDR3 amino acids: CASSLVRGELFF. The CDR3 nucleotides are TGTGCCAGCAGCTTGGTCCGAGGGGAGCTGTTTTTT.

This clonotype was picked up a small number of times. This sequence joins TRBV6-5 and TRBJ2-3; no clear D. Trimming removed 10 bases at V and 4 bases at J, with 9 bases between. The CDR3 is made up of 11 amino acids. CDR1 and CDR2 (germline): MNHEY, SVGAGI. In DNA form, the CDR3 reads TGTGCCACCCGCACACCAGATACGCAGTATTTT. Its translation is CATRTPDTQYF.

The chain carries TRBV6-5 and TRBJ1-4; no definite D call. Germline V gives CDR1 MNHEY, CDR2 SVGAGI. The V and J ends lost 6 bases and 8 bases respectively, with 10 bases between them. CDR3 length equals 12 residues. The DNA for the CDR3 is TGTGCCAGCAGGACGGGCAGGGAAAAACTGTTTTTT. Protein product: CASRTGREKLFF.

CDR3 sequence (DNA): TGTGCCAGCAGCTTAGGTGTTAGGGGAGCCACTGAAGCTTTCTTT. It encodes CASSLGVRGATEAFF. This sequence joins TRBV11-2 and TRBJ1-1, with a tentative D call TRBD1 (5 bases). Germline CDR1 and CDR2: SGHAT and FQNNGV. The CDR3 runs to 15 residues. V lost 1 base, J lost 4 bases, and 13 bases lay in between.

The chain combines TRBV2 with TRBJ2-1; D call uncertain. CDR3 length equals 11 residues. Germline V CDR1 and CDR2: SNHLY, FYNNEI. The V end was cut by 10 bases, the J end by 8 bases, with 12 bases between. The CDR3 here is CATDWFYEQFF. DNA of the CDR3: TGTGCCACTGACTGGTTCTATGAGCAGTTCTTC. The full variable domain, in which reference TRBV2 and TRBJ2-1 provide the parts outside the CDR3, is EPEVTQTPSHQVTQMGQEVILRCVPISNHLYFYWYRQILGQKVEFLVSFYNNEISEKSEIFDDQFSVERPDGSNFTLKIRSTKLEDSAMYFCATDWFYEQFFGPGTRLTVL.

In the case of this clonotype: A read error may be the cause here, since a much bigger clone is one base away. The chain combines TRBV15 with TRBJ2-5; the match to TRBD1 covers 9 bases. The germline V gene encodes CDR1 LNHNV and CDR2 YYDKDF (reference sequence). The CDR3 runs to 14 residues. CDR3 nucleotides: TGTGCCAACAGCAGAGACAGGGGGCAAGAGACCCAGTACTTC. Translating it yields CANSRDRGQETQYF.

This clonotype showed up just a few times. This chain links TRBV5-1 with TRBJ2-1, with TRBD2 matching 8 bases. V was clipped by 4 bases and J by 7 bases; unmatched bases: 4. Germline V lookup: CDR1 SGHRS, CDR2 YFSETQ. The length of the CDR3 is 13 residues. CDR3 bases: TGCGCCAGCAGCATCGGGACTAGGAATGAGCAGTTCTTC. Translated, it gives CASSIGTRNEQFF.

The CDR3 loop reads CASSKSARVAYNEQFF. For the CDR3, the DNA is TGTGCCAGCAGCAAATCGGCTAGGGTCGCCTACAATGAGCAGTTCTTC. The V and J genes are TRBV21-1 and TRBJ2-1; the table's D gene call, TRBD2, was not cross checked with the DNA. TRBV21-1 represents a pseudogene. There are 16 residues in the CDR3.

The V and J genes are TRBV7-6 and TRBJ2-3; D could derive from TRBD1 or TRBD2 (5 bases each). CDR1 SGHVS and CDR2 FNYEAQ come from the germline V gene. Between the trimmed V and J ends, which lost 5 bases and 4 bases, there was a span of 19 bases. The CDR3 contains 16 residues. The CDR3 DNA reads as TGTGCCAGCAGCCCGCGGGCAGGGATTACGGCAGATACGCAGTATTTT. This encodes CASSPRAGITADTQYF.

This clonotype was seen only a few times. CDR3 coding DNA: TGTGCCAGCAGCTTAGAAGAGTACGTCCCAGAGAGCACCGGGGAGCTGTTTTTT. As protein: CASSLEEYVPESTGELFF. The chain uses TRBV7-9 and TRBJ2-2; D not resolved. CDR1 SEHNR and CDR2 FQNEAQ come from the germline V gene (reference sequence). V lost 1 base to trimming and J lost 4 bases, with 19 bases between them. This CDR3 comprises 18 residues.

V usage is TRBV12-3 or TRBV12-4 and J usage is TRBJ2-1, with 11 bases fitting TRBD1. Unmatched junction bases numbered 3, after V lost 3 bases and J lost 5 bases. The CDR3 has 15 residues. CDR3: CASSFGTGGHNEQFF. The DNA of the CDR3 is TGTGCCAGCAGTTTCGGGACAGGGGGACACAATGAGCAGTTCTTC.

This clonotype has only a few counts. The chain has TRBV9 and TRBJ2-3, with D hard to call. V shed 0 bases and J shed 2 bases, with 10 bases lying between them. The CDR3 consists of 15 residues. Germline V gene sequence: CDR1 SGDLS, CDR2 YYNGEE. The CDR3 DNA reads as TGTGCCAGCAGCGTAGATCTGGCGGTCACAGATACGCAGTATTTT. Translating it yields CASSVDLAVTDTQYF.